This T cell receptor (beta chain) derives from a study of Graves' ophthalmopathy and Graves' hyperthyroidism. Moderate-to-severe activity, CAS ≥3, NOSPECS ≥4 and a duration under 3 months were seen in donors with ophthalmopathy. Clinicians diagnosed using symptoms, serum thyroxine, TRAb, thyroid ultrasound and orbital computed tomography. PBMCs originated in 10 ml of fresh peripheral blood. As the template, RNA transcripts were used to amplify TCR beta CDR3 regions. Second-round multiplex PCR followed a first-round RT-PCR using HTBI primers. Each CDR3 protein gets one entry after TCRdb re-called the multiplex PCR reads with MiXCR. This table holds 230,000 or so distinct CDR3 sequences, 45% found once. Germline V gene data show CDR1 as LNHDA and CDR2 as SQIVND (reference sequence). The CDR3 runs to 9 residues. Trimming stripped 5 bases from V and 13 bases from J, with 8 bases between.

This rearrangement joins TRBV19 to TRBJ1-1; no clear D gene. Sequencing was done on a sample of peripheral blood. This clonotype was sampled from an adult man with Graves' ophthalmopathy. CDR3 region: CASSGLGFF. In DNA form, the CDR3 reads TGTGCCAGTAGTGGACTAGGTTTCTTT.